This T cell receptor beta chain originates from a study of CXCR3-negative and CXCR3-positive naive CD8 T cells. Study-wide background: Every library held about 1.5 +/- 0.3 million TRB reads, and the total came to around 150 million.

The study's findings and limits: Memory cells differed in TRBV-TRBJ usage, but naive CXCR3-negative and CXCR3-positive cells had similar usage. PBMCs showed partially decreased CXCR3 expression after cryopreservation, and most assays used fresh PBMCs. CXCR3-negative naive cells had less hydrophobic TRB CDR3s than did CXCR3-positive naive cells.

This CDR3 is 12 amino acids long. 5' RACE with UMI labels generated the TRB cDNA libraries. Reprocessing the 5' RACE reads, TCRdb reports a single entry for every CDR3 protein and omits DNA. This repertoire comprises approximately 140,000 distinct CDR3 sequences; its ten largest clones make up 0.25% to 0.3%. Comment on this clonotype: Antigen: not known.

The V call is TRBV12-3 or TRBV12-4, the J call TRBJ2-7; TCRdb's assignment of TRBD2 cannot be checked, as there is no DNA. The sample taken for sequencing was naive CXCR3+ CD8+ T cells from blood. Subset described: CD45RO-CCR7+CD27+CD95- naive CD8+ T cells expressing CXCR3 (TNR3+). This sequence originates from a human donor in good health. Some clones in this sample may be carry-over from other donors' samples. CDR3 region: CASSLLPGEQYF.